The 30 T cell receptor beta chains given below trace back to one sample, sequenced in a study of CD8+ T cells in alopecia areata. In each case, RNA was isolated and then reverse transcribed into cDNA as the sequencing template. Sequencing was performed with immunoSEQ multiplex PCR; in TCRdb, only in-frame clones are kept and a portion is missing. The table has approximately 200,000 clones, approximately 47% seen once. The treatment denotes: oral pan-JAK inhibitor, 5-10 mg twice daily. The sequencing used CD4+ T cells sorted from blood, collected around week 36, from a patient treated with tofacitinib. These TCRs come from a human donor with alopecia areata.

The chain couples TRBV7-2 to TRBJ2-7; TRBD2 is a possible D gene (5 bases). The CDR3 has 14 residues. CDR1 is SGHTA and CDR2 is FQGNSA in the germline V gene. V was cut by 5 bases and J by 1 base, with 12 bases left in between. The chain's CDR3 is CASSPGDRSYEQYF. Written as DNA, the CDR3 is TGTGCCAGCAGCCCCGGGGATCGGTCCTACGAGCAGTACTTC.

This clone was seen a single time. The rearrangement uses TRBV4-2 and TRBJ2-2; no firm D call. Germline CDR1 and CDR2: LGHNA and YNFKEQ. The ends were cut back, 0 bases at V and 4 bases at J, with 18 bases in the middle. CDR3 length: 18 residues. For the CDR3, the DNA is TGTGCCAGCAGCCAAGAGGGCCAAGGTGGCAGAGCCACCGGGGAGCTGTTTTTT. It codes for CASSQEGQGGRATGELFF.

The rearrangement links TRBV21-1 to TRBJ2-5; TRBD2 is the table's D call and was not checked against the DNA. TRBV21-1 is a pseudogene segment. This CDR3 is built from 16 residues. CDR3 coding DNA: TGTGCCAGCAGCAACCGACAAGGGGAGGCGGGAGAGACCCAGTACTTC. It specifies CASSNRQGEAGETQYF.

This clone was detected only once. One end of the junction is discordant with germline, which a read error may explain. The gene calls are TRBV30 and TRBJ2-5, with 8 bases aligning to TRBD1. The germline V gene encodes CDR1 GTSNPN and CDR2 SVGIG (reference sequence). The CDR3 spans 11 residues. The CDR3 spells CAWRSGQGENF. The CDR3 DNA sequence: TGTGCCTGGAGGAGTGGACAGGGTGAAAACTTC.

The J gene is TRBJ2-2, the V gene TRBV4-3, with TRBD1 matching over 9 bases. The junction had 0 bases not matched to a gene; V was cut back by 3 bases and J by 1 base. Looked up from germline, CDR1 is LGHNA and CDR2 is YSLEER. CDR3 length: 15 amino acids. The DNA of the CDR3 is TGCGCCAGCAGCCAGGGACAGGGGAACACCGGGGAGCTGTTTTTT. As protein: CASSQGQGNTGELFF.

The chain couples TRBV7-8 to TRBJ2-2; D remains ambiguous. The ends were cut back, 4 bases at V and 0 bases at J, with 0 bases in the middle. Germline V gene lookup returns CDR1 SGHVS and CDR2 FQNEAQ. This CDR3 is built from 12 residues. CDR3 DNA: TGTGCCAGCAGCTCGAACACCGGGGAGCTGTTTTTT. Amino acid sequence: CASSSNTGELFF. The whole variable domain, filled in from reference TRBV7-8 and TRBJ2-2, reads GAGVSQSPRYKVAKRGQDVALRCDPISGHVSLFWYQQALGQGPEFLTYFQNEAQLDKSGLPSDRFFAERPEGSVSTLKIQRTQQEDSAVYLCASSSNTGELFFGEGSRLTVL.

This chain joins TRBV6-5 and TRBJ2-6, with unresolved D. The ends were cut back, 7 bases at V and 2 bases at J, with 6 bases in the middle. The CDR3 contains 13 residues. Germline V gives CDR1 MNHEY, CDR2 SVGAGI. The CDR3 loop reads CASNPPGANVLTF. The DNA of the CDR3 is TGTGCCAGCAACCCCCCTGGGGCCAACGTCCTGACTTTC.

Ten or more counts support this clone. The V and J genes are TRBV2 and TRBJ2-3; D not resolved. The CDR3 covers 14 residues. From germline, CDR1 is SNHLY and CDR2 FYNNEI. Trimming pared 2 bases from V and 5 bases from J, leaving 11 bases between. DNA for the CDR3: TGTGCCAGCAGTGAATTCGGGCCTGGAGATACGCAGTATTTT. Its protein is CASSEFGPGDTQYF. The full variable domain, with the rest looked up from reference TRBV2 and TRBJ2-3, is EPEVTQTPSHQVTQMGQEVILRCVPISNHLYFYWYRQILGQKVEFLVSFYNNEISEKSEIFDDQFSVERPDGSNFTLKIRSTKLEDSAMYFCASSEFGPGDTQYFGPGTRLTVL.

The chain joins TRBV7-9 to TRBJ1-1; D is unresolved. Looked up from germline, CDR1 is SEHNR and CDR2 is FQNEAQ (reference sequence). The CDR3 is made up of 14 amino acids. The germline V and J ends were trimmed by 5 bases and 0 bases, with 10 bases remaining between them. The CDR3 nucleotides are TGTGCCAGCAGCAGTAGGGTTATGAACACTGAAGCTTTCTTT. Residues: CASSSRVMNTEAFF.

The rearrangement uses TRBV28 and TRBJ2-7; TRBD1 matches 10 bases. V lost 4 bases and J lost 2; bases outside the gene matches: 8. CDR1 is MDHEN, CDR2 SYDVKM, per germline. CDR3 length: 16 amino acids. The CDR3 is CASSSLGGQGTYEQYF. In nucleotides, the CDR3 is TGTGCCAGCAGTTCCCTAGGGGGACAGGGGACCTACGAGCAGTACTTC.

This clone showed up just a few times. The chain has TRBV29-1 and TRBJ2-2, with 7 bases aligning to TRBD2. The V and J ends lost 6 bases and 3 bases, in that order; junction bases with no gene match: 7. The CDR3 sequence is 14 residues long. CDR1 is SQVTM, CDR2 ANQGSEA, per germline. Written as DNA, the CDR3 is TGCAGCGTCAAGGGACTATCCGACACCGGGGAGCTGTTTTTT. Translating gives CSVKGLSDTGELFF.

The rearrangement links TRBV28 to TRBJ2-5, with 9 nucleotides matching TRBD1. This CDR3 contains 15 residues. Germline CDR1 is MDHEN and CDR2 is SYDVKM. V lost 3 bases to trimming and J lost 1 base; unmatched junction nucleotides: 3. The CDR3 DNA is TGTGCCAGCAGTTTTCAGACAGGGGGCCAAGAGACCCAGTACTTC. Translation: CASSFQTGGQETQYF.

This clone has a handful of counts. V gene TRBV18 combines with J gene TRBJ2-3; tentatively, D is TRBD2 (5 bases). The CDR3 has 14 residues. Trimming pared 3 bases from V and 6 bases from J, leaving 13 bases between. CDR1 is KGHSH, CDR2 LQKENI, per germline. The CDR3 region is CASSPTVASDTQYF. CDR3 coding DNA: TGTGCCAGCTCACCCACCGTGGCTAGCGATACGCAGTATTTT.

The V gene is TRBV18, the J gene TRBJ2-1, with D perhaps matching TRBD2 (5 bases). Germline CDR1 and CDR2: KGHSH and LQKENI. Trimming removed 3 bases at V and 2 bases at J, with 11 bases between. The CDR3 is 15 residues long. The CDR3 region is CASSPVAGAYNEQFF. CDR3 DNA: TGTGCCAGCTCACCGGTGGCCGGGGCCTACAATGAGCAGTTCTTC.

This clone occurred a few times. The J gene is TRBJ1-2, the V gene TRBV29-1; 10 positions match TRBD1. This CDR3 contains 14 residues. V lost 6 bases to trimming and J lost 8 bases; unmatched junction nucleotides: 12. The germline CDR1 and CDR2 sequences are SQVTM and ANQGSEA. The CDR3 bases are TGCAGCGTAACGGGACAGGGGATTTTCGGAGGCTACACCTTC. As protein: CSVTGQGIFGGYTF.

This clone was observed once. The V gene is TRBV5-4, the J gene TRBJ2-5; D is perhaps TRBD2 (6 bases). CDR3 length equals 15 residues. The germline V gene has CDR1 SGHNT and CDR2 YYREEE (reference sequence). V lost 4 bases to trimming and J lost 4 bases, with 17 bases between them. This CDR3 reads CASSPVGLGGETQYF. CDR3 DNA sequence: TGTGCCAGCAGCCCTGTGGGACTGGGGGGAGAGACCCAGTACTTC.

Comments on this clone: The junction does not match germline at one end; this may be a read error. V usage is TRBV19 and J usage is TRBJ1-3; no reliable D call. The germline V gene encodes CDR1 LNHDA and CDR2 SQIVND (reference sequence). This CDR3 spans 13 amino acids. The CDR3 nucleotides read TGTGCCAGTAGGATAGCTTCTGGAAACACCATATATTTT. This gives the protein CASRIASGNTIYF.

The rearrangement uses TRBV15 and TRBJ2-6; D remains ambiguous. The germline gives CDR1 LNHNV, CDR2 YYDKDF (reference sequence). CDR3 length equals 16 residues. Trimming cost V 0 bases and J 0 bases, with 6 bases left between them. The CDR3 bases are TGTGCCACCAGCAGAGAAATTCGCTCTGGGGCCAACGTCCTGACTTTC. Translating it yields CATSREIRSGANVLTF.

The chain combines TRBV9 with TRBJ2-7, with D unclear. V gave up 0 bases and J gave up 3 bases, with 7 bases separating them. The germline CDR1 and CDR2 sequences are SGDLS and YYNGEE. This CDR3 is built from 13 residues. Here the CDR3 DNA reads TGTGCCAGCAGCGTAGAAATGGGCTACGAGCAGTACTTC. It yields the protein CASSVEMGYEQYF. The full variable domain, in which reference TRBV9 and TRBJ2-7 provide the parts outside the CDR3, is DSGVTQTPKHLITATGQRVTLRCSPRSGDLSVYWYQQSLDQGLQFLIQYYNGEERAKGNILERFSAQQFPDLHSELNLSSLELGDSALYFCASSVEMGYEQYFGPGTRLTVT.

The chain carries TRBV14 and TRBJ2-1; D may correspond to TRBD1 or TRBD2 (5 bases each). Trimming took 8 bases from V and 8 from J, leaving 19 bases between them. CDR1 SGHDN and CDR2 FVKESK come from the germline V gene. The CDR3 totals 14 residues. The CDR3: CASGRGRPRDEQFF. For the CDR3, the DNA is TGTGCCAGCGGACGGGGCAGGCCGAGGGATGAGCAGTTCTTC.

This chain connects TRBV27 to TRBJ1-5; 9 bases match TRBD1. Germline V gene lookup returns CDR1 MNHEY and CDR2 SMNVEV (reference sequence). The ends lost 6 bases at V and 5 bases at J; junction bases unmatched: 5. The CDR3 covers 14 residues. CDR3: CASSRDRVDQPQHF. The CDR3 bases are TGTGCCAGCAGCCGGGACAGGGTGGATCAGCCCCAGCATTTT.

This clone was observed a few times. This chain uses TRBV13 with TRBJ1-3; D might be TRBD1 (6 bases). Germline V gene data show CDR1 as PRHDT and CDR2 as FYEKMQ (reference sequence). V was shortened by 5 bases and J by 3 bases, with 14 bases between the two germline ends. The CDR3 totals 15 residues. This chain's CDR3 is CASSVSGVSGNTIYF. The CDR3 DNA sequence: TGTGCCAGCAGCGTATCAGGGGTTAGTGGAAACACCATATATTTT.

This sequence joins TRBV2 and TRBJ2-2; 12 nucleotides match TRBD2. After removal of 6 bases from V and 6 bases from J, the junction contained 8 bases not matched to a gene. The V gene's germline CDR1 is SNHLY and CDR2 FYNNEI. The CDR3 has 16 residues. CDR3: CASSGLAGLSAGELFF. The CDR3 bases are TGTGCCAGCAGCGGACTAGCGGGATTGTCGGCCGGGGAGCTGTTTTTT.

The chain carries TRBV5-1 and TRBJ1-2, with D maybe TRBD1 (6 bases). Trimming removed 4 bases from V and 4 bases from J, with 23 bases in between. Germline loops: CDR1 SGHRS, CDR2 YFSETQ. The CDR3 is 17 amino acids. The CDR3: CASSLGDKTDWGYGYTF. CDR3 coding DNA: TGCGCCAGCAGCCTTGGGGACAAAACCGACTGGGGCTATGGCTACACCTTC.

This CDR3 reads CSVERTSGNIQYF. The CDR3 DNA follows: TGCAGCGTTGAGAGGACTAGCGGAAACATTCAGTACTTC. The J gene is TRBJ2-4, the V gene TRBV29-1; 10 nucleotides agree with TRBD2. The junction had 2 bases not matched to a gene; V was cut back by 3 bases and J by 6 bases. Germline CDR1 is SQVTM and CDR2 is ANQGSEA. The CDR3 is 13 amino acids. The full variable domain, with the rest looked up from reference TRBV29-1 and TRBJ2-4, is SAVISQKPSRDICQRGTSLTIQCQVDSQVTMMFWYRQQPGQSLTLIATANQGSEATYESGFVIDKFPISRPNLTFSTLTVSNMSPEDSSIYLCSVERTSGNIQYFGAGTRLSVL.

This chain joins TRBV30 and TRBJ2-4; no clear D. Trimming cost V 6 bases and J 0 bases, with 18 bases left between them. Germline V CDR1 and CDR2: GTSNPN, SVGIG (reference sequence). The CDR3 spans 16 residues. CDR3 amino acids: CACKPTPAVAKNIQYF. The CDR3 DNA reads TGTGCCTGCAAACCAACCCCGGCCGTAGCCAAAAACATTCAGTACTTC.

The CDR3 region has the DNA TGTGCCACCCGGCCCGGCAATGAGCAGTTCTTC. Amino acid sequence: CATRPGNEQFF. V and J are TRBV7-9 and TRBJ2-1, with D hard to call. Germline-derived CDR1 and CDR2 are SEHNR and FQNEAQ (reference sequence). This CDR3 is 11 amino acids long. Trimming pared 10 bases from V and 6 bases from J, leaving 10 bases between. Full variable domain (rest looked up from reference TRBV7-9 and TRBJ2-1): DTGVSQNPRHKITKRGQNVTFRCDPISEHNRLYWYRQTLGQGPEFLTYFQNEAQLEKSRLLSDRFSAERPKGSFSTLEIQRTEQGDSAMYLCATRPGNEQFFGPGTRLTVL.

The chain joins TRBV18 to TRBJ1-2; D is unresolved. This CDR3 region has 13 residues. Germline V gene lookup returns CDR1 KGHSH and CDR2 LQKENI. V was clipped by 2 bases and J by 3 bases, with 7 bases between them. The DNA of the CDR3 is TGTGCCAGCTCACCAGAGGGTTACTATGGCTACACCTTC. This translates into CASSPEGYYGYTF.

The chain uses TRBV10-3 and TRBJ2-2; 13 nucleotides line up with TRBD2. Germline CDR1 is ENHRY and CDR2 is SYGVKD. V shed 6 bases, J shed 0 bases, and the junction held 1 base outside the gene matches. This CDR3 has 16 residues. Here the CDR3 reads CAISGLAGANTGELFF. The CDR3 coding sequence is TGTGCCATCAGCGGACTAGCGGGAGCGAACACCGGGGAGCTGTTTTTT.

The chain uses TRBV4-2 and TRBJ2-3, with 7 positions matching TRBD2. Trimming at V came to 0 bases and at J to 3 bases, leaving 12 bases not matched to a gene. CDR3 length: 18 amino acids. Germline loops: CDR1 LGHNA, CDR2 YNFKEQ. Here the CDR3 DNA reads TGTGCCAGCAGCCAAGATGGAACGGGCGGGAGACGGACAGATACGCAGTATTTT. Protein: CASSQDGTGGRRTDTQYF.